What follows are 5 T cell receptor beta chains derived from one specimen sequenced in a study of cytotoxic CD8 clonotypes in ibrutinib-treated CLL. TCRdb's table, derived via immunoSEQ multiplex PCR, lists solely in-frame clones and lacks some. The data show over 130,000 clones, with approximately 80% seen just once and 6% to 9.5% held by the top ten. Sequences were derived from PBMCs, sampled after 36 months of ibrutinib treatment. These receptors all stem from a human donor with chronic lymphocytic leukemia.

The V call is TRBV27, the J call TRBJ2-3; a possible D gene is TRBD2 (6 bases). V lost 6 bases, J lost 1 base, and 14 bases lay in between. In germline, CDR1 is MNHEY, CDR2 SMNVEV (reference sequence). The CDR3 covers 15 residues. Written as DNA, the CDR3 is TGTGCCAGCAGGCCACTGGCTAGCGGCACAGATACGCAGTATTTT. Amino acids: CASRPLASGTDTQYF.

The chain uses TRBV27 and TRBJ2-2; perhaps TRBD1 as D (6 bases). Trimming stripped 1 base from V and 1 base from J, with 13 bases between. The CDR3 is 17 amino acids. CDR1 and CDR2 (germline): MNHEY, SMNVEV (reference sequence). CDR3 bases: TGTGCCAGCAGTTTATGGGTTTCGGGACAGAACACCGGGGAGCTGTTTTTT. It codes for CASSLWVSGQNTGELFF.

This rearrangement joins TRBV5-1 to TRBJ1-2, with unresolved D. This CDR3 is built from 14 residues. Trimming removed 2 bases from V and 0 bases from J, with 8 bases in between. The V gene's germline CDR1 is SGHRS and CDR2 YFSETQ. CDR3 region: CASSFGRSNYGYTF. Written as DNA, the CDR3 is TGCGCCAGCAGCTTCGGACGGTCTAACTATGGCTACACCTTC. Complete variable domain (other parts from reference TRBV5-1 and TRBJ1-2): KAGVTQTPRYLIKTRGQQVTLSCSPISGHRSVSWYQQTPGQGLQFLFEYFSETQRNKGNFPGRFSGRQFSNSRSEMNVSTLELGDSALYLCASSFGRSNYGYTFGSGTRLTVV.

This chain uses TRBV7-2 with TRBJ2-7, with 11 nucleotides matching TRBD1. Trimming took 3 bases from V and 3 from J; bases not matched to a gene: 1. The CDR3 sequence is 14 residues long. CDR1 is SGHTA and CDR2 is FQGNSA in the germline V gene. The chain's CDR3 is CASSFGTGGYEQYF. In nucleotides, the CDR3 is TGTGCCAGCAGCTTTGGGACAGGGGGCTACGAGCAGTACTTC.

This clone turned up a few times. This chain uses TRBV30 with TRBJ1-1; D gene uncertain. This CDR3 spans 10 amino acids. Germline V lookup: CDR1 GTSNPN, CDR2 SVGIG (reference sequence). V was trimmed by 2 bases and J by 4 bases, leaving 2 bases between them. Here the CDR3 reads CAWSRTEAFF. The CDR3, as DNA: TGTGCCTGGAGTCGCACTGAAGCTTTCTTT.